Here is one TCR beta chain with its context. What it binds is unknown. The data were produced by immunoSEQ multiplex PCR, yet TCRdb's version contains in-frame clones alone and is incomplete. The sample has 70,000 to 90,000 clones, over 75% seen once. With 1 base clipped from V and 3 bases from J, the junction kept 6 bases outside the gene matches. The CDR3 sequence is 17 residues long. Germline assignment: CDR1 SGHNT and CDR2 YYREEE (reference sequence). The sample comes from a study of OX40 agonist ivuxolimab in advanced cancers. Study background: Melanoma, hepatocellular carcinoma, head and neck or renal cell cancer occurred in dose-escalation patients. Patients were roughly 83% male with ages roughly 20 to 90, mean approximately 62. Study-level results: Doses of 0.1 to 3.0 mg/kg were accompanied by clonal expansion of CD4+ and CD8+ blood T cells by week 6. The investigators did not determine what antigen specificity the expanded peripheral T cells had.

The receptor was derived from an adult with an advanced solid tumor such as melanoma, head and neck, liver or kidney cancer. The source material was CD4+ or CD8+ T cells sorted from blood, sampled in a trial of the OX40 agonist ivuxolimab. The chain uses TRBV5-4 and TRBJ2-6; 8 bases match TRBD2. The CDR3 region is CASSLRGGLSGANVLTF. The CDR3 DNA reads TGTGCCAGCAGCTTGCGCGGGGGGCTTAGTGGGGCCAACGTCCTGACTTTC.